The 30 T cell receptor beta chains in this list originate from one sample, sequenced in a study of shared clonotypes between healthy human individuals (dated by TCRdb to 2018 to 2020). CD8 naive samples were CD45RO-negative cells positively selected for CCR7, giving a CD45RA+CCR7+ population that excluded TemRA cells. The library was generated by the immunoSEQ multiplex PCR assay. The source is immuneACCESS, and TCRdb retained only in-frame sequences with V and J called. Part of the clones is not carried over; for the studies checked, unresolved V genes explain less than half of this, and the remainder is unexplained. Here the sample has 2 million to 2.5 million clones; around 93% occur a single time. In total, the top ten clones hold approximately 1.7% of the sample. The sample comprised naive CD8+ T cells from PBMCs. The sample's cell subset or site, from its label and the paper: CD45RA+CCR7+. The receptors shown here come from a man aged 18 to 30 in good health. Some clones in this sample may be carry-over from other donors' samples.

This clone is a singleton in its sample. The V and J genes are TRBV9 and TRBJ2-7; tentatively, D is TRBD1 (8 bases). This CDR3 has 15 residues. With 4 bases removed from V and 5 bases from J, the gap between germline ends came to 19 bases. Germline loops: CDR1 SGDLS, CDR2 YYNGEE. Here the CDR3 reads CASSPGGGQVHEQYF. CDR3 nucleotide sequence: TGTGCCAGCAGCCCAGGGGGGGGACAGGTCCACGAGCAGTACTTC.

The CDR3 protein is CASSFGGTVDSYEQYF. The CDR3 DNA reads TGTGCCAGCAGTTTTGGGGGGACGGTGGATTCCTACGAGCAGTACTTC. The chain combines TRBV28 with TRBJ2-7; D might be TRBD2 (6 bases). The CDR3 has 16 residues. The V gene lost 3 bases and the J gene lost 1 base, with 16 bases spanning the gap. Germline values: CDR1 MDHEN, CDR2 SYDVKM. Complete variable domain (other parts from reference TRBV28 and TRBJ2-7): DVKVTQSSRYLVKRTGEKVFLECVQDMDHENMFWYRQDPGLGLRLIYFSYDVKMKEKGDIPEGYSVSREKKERFSLILESASTNQTSMYLCASSFGGTVDSYEQYFGPGTRLTVT.

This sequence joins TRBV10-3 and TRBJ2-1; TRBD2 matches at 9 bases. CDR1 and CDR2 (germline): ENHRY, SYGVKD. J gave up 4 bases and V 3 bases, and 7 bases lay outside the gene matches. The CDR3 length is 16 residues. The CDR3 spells CAISDPQREAYNEQFF. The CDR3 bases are TGTGCCATCAGTGATCCCCAGCGGGAGGCTTACAATGAGCAGTTCTTC.

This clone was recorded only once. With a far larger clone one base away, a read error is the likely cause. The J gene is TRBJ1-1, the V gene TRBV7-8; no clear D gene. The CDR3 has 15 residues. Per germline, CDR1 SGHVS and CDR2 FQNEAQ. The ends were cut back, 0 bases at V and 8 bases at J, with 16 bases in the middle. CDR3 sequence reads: CASSLAHGWEREAFF. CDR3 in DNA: TGTGCCAGCAGCTTAGCCCATGGGTGGGAGCGAGAAGCTTTCTTT.

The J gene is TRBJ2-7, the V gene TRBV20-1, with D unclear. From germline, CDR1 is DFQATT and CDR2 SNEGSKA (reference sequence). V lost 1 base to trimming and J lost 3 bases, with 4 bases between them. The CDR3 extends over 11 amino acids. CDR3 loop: CSARGHYEQYF. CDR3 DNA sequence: TGCAGTGCTAGAGGACACTACGAGCAGTACTTC.

The CDR3 bases are TGTGCCAGCAGCTCAGTCGGGACAGGGTTCGACGAGCAGTACTTC. Amino acids: CASSSVGTGFDEQYF. This sequence joins TRBV9 and TRBJ2-7, with 9 bases matching TRBD1. CDR1 and CDR2 (germline): SGDLS, YYNGEE. This CDR3 spans 15 amino acids. The trim removed 4 bases at V and 5 bases at J, leaving 10 bases unmatched.

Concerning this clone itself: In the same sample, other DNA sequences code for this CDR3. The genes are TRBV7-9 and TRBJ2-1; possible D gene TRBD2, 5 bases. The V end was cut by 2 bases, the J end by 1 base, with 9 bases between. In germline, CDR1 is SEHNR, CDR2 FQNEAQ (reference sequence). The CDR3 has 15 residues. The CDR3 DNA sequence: TGTGCCAGCAGCTTAATATCGGGATCCTACAATGAGCAGTTCTTC. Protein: CASSLISGSYNEQFF.

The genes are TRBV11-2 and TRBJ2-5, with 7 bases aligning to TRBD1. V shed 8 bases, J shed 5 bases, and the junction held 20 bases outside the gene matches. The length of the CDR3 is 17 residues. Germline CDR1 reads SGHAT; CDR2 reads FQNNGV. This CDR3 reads CASYLKSRGSNGETQYF. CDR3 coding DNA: TGTGCCAGCTACCTAAAATCCAGGGGGAGTAATGGGGAGACCCAGTACTTC.

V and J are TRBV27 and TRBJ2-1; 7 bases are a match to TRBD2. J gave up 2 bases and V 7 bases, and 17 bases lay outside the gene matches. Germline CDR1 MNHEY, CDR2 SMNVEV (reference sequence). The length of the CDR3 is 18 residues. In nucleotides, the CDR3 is TGTGCCAGCACCCGCTTTACCCCGACTAGCCCAGCCTACAATGAGCAGTTCTTC. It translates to CASTRFTPTSPAYNEQFF.

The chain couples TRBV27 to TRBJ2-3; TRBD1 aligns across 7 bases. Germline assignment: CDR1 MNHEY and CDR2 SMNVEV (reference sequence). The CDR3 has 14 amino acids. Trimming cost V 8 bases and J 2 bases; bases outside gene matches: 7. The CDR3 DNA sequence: TGTGCCAGCGGAGCCGACAGGGTCACAGATACGCAGTATTTT. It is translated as CASGADRVTDTQYF.

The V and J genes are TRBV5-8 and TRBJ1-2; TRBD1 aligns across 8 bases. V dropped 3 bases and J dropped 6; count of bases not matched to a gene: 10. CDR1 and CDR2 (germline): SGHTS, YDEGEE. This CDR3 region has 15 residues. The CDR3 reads CASSSRQGKVDGYTF. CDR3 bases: TGTGCCAGCAGCTCACGACAGGGGAAGGTCGATGGCTACACCTTC.

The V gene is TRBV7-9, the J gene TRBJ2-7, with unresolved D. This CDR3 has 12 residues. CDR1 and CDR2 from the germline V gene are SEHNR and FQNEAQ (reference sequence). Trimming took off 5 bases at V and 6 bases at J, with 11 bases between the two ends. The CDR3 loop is CASSELQFEQYF. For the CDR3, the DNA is TGTGCCAGCAGCGAATTACAGTTCGAGCAGTACTTC.

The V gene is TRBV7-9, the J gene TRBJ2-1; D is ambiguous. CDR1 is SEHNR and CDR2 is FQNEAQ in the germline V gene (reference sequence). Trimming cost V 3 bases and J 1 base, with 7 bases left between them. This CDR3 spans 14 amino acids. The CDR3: CASSFSQSYNEQFF. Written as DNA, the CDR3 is TGTGCCAGCAGCTTTTCCCAGTCCTACAATGAGCAGTTCTTC.

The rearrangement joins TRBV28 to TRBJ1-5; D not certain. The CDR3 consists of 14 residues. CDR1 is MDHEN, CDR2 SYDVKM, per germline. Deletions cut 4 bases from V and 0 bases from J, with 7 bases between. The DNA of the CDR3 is TGTGCCAGCAGTTGGCTTTATAGCAATCAGCCCCAGCATTTT. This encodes CASSWLYSNQPQHF.

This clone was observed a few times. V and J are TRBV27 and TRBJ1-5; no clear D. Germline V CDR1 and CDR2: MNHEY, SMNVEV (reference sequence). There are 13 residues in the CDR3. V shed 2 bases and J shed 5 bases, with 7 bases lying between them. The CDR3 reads CASSLQEDQPQHF. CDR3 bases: TGTGCCAGCAGTTTACAGGAGGATCAGCCCCAGCATTTT.

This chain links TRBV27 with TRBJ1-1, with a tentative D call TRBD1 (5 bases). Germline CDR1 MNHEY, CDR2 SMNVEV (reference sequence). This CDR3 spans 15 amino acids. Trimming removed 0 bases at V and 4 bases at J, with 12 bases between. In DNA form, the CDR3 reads TGTGCCAGCAGTTTATCCGGGCTTGGGGGCACTGAAGCTTTCTTT. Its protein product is CASSLSGLGGTEAFF.

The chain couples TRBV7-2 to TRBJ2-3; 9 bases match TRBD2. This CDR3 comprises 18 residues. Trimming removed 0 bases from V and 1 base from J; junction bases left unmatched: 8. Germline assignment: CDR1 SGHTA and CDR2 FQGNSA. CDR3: CASSLARREGPRTDTQYF. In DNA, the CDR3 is TGTGCCAGCAGCTTAGCACGGCGGGAGGGCCCTCGCACAGATACGCAGTATTTT.

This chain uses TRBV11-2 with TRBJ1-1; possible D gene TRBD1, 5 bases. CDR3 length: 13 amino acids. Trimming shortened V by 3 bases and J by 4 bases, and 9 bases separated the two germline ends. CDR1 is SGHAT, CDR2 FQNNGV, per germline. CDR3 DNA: TGTGCCAGCAGCTTGGTGGGACCCACTGAAGCTTTCTTT. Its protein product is CASSLVGPTEAFF. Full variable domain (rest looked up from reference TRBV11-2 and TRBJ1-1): EAGVAQSPRYKIIEKRQSVAFWCNPISGHATLYWYQQILGQGPKLLIQFQNNGVVDDSQLPKDRFSAERLKGVDSTLKIQPAKLEDSAVYLCASSLVGPTEAFFGQGTRLTVV.

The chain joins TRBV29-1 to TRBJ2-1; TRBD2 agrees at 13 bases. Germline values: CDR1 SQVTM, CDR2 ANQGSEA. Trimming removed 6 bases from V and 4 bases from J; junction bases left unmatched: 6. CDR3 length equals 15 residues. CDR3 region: CSVRTSGGTYNEQFF. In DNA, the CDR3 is TGCAGCGTGAGGACTAGCGGGGGCACATACAATGAGCAGTTCTTC.

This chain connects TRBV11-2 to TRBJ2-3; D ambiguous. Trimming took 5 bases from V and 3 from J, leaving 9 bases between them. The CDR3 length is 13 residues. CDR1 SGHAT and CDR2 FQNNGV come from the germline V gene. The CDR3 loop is CASSPLATDTQYF. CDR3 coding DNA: TGTGCCAGCAGCCCTCTCGCGACAGATACGCAGTATTTT.

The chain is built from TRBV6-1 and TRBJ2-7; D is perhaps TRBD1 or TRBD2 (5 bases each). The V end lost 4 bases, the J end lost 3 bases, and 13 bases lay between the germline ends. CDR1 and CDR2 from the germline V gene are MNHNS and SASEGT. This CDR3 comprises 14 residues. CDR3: CASSGGIVGYEQYF. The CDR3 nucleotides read TGTGCCAGCAGTGGGGGGATTGTCGGCTACGAGCAGTACTTC.

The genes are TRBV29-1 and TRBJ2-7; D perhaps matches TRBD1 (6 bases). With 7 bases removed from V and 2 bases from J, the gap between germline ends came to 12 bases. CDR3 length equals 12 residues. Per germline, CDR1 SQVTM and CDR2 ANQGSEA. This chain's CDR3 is CSAADRTYEQYF. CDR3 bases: TGCAGCGCCGCCGACAGGACCTACGAGCAGTACTTC.

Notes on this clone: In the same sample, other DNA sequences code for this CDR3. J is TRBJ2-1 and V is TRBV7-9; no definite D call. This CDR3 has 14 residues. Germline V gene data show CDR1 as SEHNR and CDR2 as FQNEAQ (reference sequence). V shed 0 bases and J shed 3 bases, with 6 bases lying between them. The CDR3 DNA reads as TGTGCCAGCAGCTTAGCCGGCATCTACAATGAGCAGTTCTTC. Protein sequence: CASSLAGIYNEQFF. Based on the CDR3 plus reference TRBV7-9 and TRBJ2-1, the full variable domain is DTGVSQNPRHKITKRGQNVTFRCDPISEHNRLYWYRQTLGQGPEFLTYFQNEAQLEKSRLLSDRFSAERPKGSFSTLEIQRTEQGDSAMYLCASSLAGIYNEQFFGPGTRLTVL.

The CDR3: CASVSGRANGELFF. The CDR3 DNA follows: TGCGCCAGCGTTAGCGGGAGGGCTAACGGGGAGCTGTTTTTT. The chain links TRBV5-1 to TRBJ2-2; 11 bases match TRBD2. The CDR3 totals 14 residues. The J segment lost 7 bases and the V segment lost 7 bases, leaving 6 bases of the junction unmatched. CDR1 and CDR2 (germline): SGHRS, YFSETQ.

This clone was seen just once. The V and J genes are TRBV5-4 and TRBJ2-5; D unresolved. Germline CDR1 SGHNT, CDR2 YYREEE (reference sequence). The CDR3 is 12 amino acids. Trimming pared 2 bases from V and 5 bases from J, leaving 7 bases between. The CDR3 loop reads CASSFNMETQYF. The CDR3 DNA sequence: TGTGCCAGCAGCTTTAATATGGAGACCCAGTACTTC.

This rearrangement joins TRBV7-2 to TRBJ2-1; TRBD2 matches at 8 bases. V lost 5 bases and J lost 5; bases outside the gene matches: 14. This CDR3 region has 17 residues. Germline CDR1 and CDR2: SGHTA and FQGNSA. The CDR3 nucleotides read TGTGCCAGCAGCCCCTCCCCATCGGGAGGGTGGGACAATGAGCAGTTCTTC. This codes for CASSPSPSGGWDNEQFF.

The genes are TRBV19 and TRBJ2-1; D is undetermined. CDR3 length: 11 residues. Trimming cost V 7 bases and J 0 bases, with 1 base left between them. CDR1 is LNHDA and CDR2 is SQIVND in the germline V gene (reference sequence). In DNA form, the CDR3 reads TGTGCCAGTAACTCCTACAATGAGCAGTTCTTC. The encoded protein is CASNSYNEQFF.

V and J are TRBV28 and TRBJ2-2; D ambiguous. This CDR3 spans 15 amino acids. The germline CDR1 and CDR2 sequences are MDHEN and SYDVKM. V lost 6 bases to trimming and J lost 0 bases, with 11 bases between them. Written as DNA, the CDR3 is TGTGCCAGCAGCCACGGACGGACGAACACCGGGGAGCTGTTTTTT. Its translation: CASSHGRTNTGELFF.

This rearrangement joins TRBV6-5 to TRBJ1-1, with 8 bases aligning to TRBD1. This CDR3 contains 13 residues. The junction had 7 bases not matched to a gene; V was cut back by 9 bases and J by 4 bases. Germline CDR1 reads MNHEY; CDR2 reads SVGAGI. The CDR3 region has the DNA TGTGCCAGACCTTCAGGGGGCCTCACTGAAGCTTTCTTT. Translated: CARPSGGLTEAFF.

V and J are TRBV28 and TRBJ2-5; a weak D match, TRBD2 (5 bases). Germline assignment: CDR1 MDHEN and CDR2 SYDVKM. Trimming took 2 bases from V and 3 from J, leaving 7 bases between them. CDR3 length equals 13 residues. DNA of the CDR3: TGTGCCAGCAGTTTAACCGGGAAAGAGACCCAGTACTTC. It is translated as CASSLTGKETQYF.